This T cell receptor (beta chain) is from a study of PD-1 blockade in classical Hodgkin lymphoma. CDR3 length equals 15 residues. With 6 bases removed from V and 3 bases from J, the gap between germline ends came to 15 bases. Germline CDR1 is MNHEY and CDR2 is SVGAGI. Repertoires were generated with immunoSEQ multiplex PCR, while TCRdb's copy carries only in-frame clones and drops some. The table lists more than 50,000 clones, 80% to 90% of them singletons, with approximately 15% in the top ten. Brentuximab vedotin exposure varied among the patients, all of whom had relapsed after autologous stem cell transplantation.

Sample: peripheral blood mononuclear cells (PBMCs), taken at baseline. This chain uses TRBV6-5 with TRBJ1-5; possibly TRBD1 for D (5 bases). The sequence came from a human donor with classical Hodgkin lymphoma. CDR3 in amino acids: CASRLSLGDNQPQHF. The CDR3 bases are TGTGCCAGCAGGTTATCACTGGGGGACAATCAGCCCCAGCATTTT.